The 26 T cell receptor beta chains reported below all come from one sample, sequenced in a study of blood T cell repertoires in COVID-19 (dated by TCRdb to about 2020). The library was prepared using the immunoSEQ multiplex PCR assay. TCRdb limited this immuneACCESS table to in-frame rearrangements with V and J called. A share of clones is missing; checked studies link under half to unresolved V genes, and the rest is unexplained. In this sample the table shows 350,000 to 550,000 clones, around 89% of which occur a single time. The ten biggest clones cover 4% to 4.5% of the sample. The sample taken for sequencing was peripheral blood. The receptors derive from a woman younger than 45 with acute or convalescent COVID-19.

This clone appeared once. The chain combines TRBV11-3 with TRBJ1-6; unclear D gene. Germline V gene data show CDR1 as SGHNT and CDR2 as YENEEA. V lost 4 bases, J lost 6 bases, and 4 bases lay in between. The CDR3 is 12 residues long. This CDR3 reads CASSSGNSPLHF. The CDR3 nucleotides are TGTGCCAGCAGCTCGGGTAATTCACCCCTCCACTTT. The complete variable domain, with remaining parts taken from reference TRBV11-3 and TRBJ1-6, reads EAGVVQSPRYKIIEKKQPVAFWCNPISGHNTLYWYLQNLGQGPELLIRYENEEAVDDSQLPKDRFSAERLKGVDSTLKIQPAELGDSAVYLCASSSGNSPLHFGNGTRLTVT.

The gene calls are TRBV6-1 and TRBJ2-1, with 9 bases matching TRBD2. CDR3 length equals 18 residues. Germline trimming cut 2 bases from V and 9 bases from J; bases unmatched to any gene: 17. The germline V gene has CDR1 MNHNS and CDR2 SASEGT. Written as DNA, the CDR3 is TGTGCCAGCAGTGAAAGGGCTAGCGGGACTACAATGTATGGTGAGCAGTTCTTC. This codes for CASSERASGTTMYGEQFF.

This clone has only a few counts. The CDR3 nucleotides read TGTGCCAAGGGACTAGCGGGGGGTCACACCGGGGAGCTGTTTTTT. It codes for CAKGLAGGHTGELFF. This chain uses TRBV19 with TRBJ2-2; 15 bases agree with TRBD2. CDR3 length: 15 residues. Trimming took 10 bases from V and 3 from J; bases not matched to a gene: 3. In germline, CDR1 is LNHDA, CDR2 SQIVND (reference sequence).

The V and J genes are TRBV5-1 and TRBJ2-5; tentatively, D is TRBD2 (6 bases). This CDR3 spans 16 amino acids. V shed 6 bases and J shed 4 bases, with 22 bases lying between them. The germline gives CDR1 SGHRS, CDR2 YFSETQ. The CDR3 coding sequence is TGCGCCAGCAAGGCGGGACGCTCGACCCCGGGAGAGACCCAGTACTTC. Residues: CASKAGRSTPGETQYF.

This clone was detected once. This chain uses TRBV28 with TRBJ2-3; TRBD2 agrees at 12 bases. The CDR3 consists of 18 residues. From germline, CDR1 is MDHEN and CDR2 SYDVKM. The ends lost 5 bases at V and 10 bases at J; junction bases unmatched: 19. In nucleotides, the CDR3 is TGTGCCAGCAGTAACTTACGACTAGCGGGGGCCCGGCGAGGGGCGCAGTATTTT. It codes for CASSNLRLAGARRGAQYF.

This clone was seen once. The chain joins TRBV4-1 to TRBJ2-1; 13 bases agree with TRBD2. Germline V gene lookup returns CDR1 MGHRA and CDR2 YSYEKL. The CDR3 totals 15 residues. V shed 4 bases and J 8 bases; nucleotides not matched to a gene: 5. The chain's CDR3 is CASSLTSGGKDEQFF. For the CDR3, the DNA is TGCGCCAGCAGCCTGACTAGCGGGGGGAAGGATGAGCAGTTCTTC.

The rearrangement joins TRBV18 to TRBJ2-7; the D gene is possibly TRBD2 (5 bases). CDR1 KGHSH and CDR2 LQKENI come from the germline V gene. This CDR3 is 13 amino acids long. V dropped 3 bases and J dropped 4 bases, with 10 bases sitting between them. CDR3 sequence reads: CASSPGGEYEQYF. The CDR3 DNA reads as TGTGCCAGCTCACCCGGTGGGGAGTACGAGCAGTACTTC.

This clone was detected only a few times. The CDR3 loop reads CASRDSGAYNEQFF. The CDR3 nucleotides read TGTGCCAGCAGGGACAGCGGGGCCTACAATGAGCAGTTCTTC. V usage is TRBV14 and J usage is TRBJ2-1; a possible D gene is TRBD2 (7 bases). The CDR3 runs to 14 residues. The V end lost 6 bases, the J end lost 2 bases, and 11 bases lay between the germline ends. Germline values: CDR1 SGHDN, CDR2 FVKESK.

This chain connects TRBV28 to TRBJ1-5; D unresolved. Between the trimmed V and J ends, which lost 5 bases and 6 bases, there was a span of 17 bases. CDR3 size: 15 residues. Per germline, CDR1 MDHEN and CDR2 SYDVKM. The CDR3 DNA reads as TGTGCCAGCAGTCCACCGGGGTCGTCGGGTCAGCCCCAGCATTTT. The encoded protein is CASSPPGSSGQPQHF. The complete variable domain, with remaining parts taken from reference TRBV28 and TRBJ1-5, reads DVKVTQSSRYLVKRTGEKVFLECVQDMDHENMFWYRQDPGLGLRLIYFSYDVKMKEKGDIPEGYSVSREKKERFSLILESASTNQTSMYLCASSPPGSSGQPQHFGDGTRLSIL.

The gene calls are TRBV24-1 and TRBJ2-1, with TRBD1 identical over 8 bases. V lost 9 bases, J lost 9 bases, and 3 bases stayed unmatched. The CDR3 runs 11 residues. Germline assignment: CDR1 KGHDR and CDR2 SFDVKD. CDR3 protein: CATAGGSEQFF. CDR3 nucleotides: TGTGCCACCGCAGGGGGCAGTGAGCAGTTCTTC.

The CDR3 protein is CASSFGLAGDISYEQYF. Written as DNA, the CDR3 is TGTGCCAGCAGCTTTGGGTTAGCGGGGGATATCTCCTACGAGCAGTACTTC. The rearrangement links TRBV7-9 to TRBJ2-7; 9 nucleotides match TRBD2. V lost 3 bases to trimming and J lost 0 bases; unmatched junction nucleotides: 9. The CDR3 spans 17 residues. Germline lookup yields CDR1 SEHNR and CDR2 FQNEAQ (reference sequence).

V and J are TRBV27 and TRBJ1-4; 10 nucleotides agree with TRBD1. J was trimmed by 8 bases and V by 0 bases; bases with no gene match: 12. The CDR3 is 18 amino acids. The germline gives CDR1 MNHEY, CDR2 SMNVEV (reference sequence). The chain's CDR3 is CASSLSPGQGIKREKLFF. For the CDR3, the DNA is TGTGCCAGCAGTTTATCGCCGGGACAGGGGATAAAACGGGAAAAACTGTTTTTT.

The chain recombines TRBV3-1 (or the pseudogene TRBV3-2) with TRBJ1-2; no reliable D call. The germline V and J ends were trimmed by 3 bases and 6 bases, with 14 bases remaining between them. Germline CDR1 LGHDT, CDR2 YNNKEL (reference sequence). This CDR3 has 14 residues. CDR3 nucleotides: TGTGCCAGCAGCCATCTGGAGGGTAGGGATGGCTACACCTTC. Protein product: CASSHLEGRDGYTF.

This clone was detected ten times or more. V usage is TRBV6-6 and J usage is TRBJ1-2, with TRBD1 matching 8 bases. V shed 7 bases, J shed 6 bases, and the junction held 10 bases outside the gene matches. Germline V gene data show CDR1 as MNHNY and CDR2 as SVGAGI (reference sequence). This CDR3 comprises 14 residues. CDR3 coding DNA: TGTGCCAGCACCAAGGACAGGGATAGGGATGGCTACACCTTC. This codes for CASTKDRDRDGYTF.

The chain uses TRBV30 and TRBJ2-4; TRBD2 aligns across 12 bases. Trimming cost V 4 bases and J 8 bases; bases outside gene matches: 6. Per germline, CDR1 GTSNPN and CDR2 SVGIG (reference sequence). This CDR3 has 14 residues. The CDR3 bases are TGTGCCTGGAATCTAGCGGGGGGGCCCGACATTCAGTACTTC. Amino acid sequence: CAWNLAGGPDIQYF.

The chain combines TRBV18 with TRBJ2-2, with a tentative D call TRBD2 (5 bases). CDR3 length equals 17 residues. Trimming took off 2 bases at V and 5 bases at J, with 18 bases between the two ends. The V gene's germline CDR1 is KGHSH and CDR2 LQKENI. The CDR3 is CASSPETQRTLTGELFF. DNA of the CDR3: TGTGCCAGCTCACCAGAGACTCAGAGGACTTTAACCGGGGAGCTGTTTTTT.

The chain recombines TRBV7-8 with TRBJ2-5; 16 bases map to TRBD2. The CDR3 sequence is 17 residues long. Germline V CDR1 and CDR2: SGHVS, FQNEAQ. Losses at the gene ends were 5 bases for V and 7 bases for J; bases not matched to a gene: 10. CDR3 protein: CASSRGLAGGPEVTQYF. Here the CDR3 DNA reads TGTGCCAGCAGCCGGGGACTAGCGGGGGGGCCTGAGGTGACCCAGTACTTC.

The chain combines TRBV6-6 with TRBJ1-4; 7 positions agree with TRBD1. Germline CDR1 reads MNHNY; CDR2 reads SVGAGI (reference sequence). The CDR3 has 15 residues. With 8 bases clipped from V and 0 bases from J, the junction kept 6 bases outside the gene matches. This chain's CDR3 is CASRGDRSTNEKLFF. CDR3 bases: TGTGCCAGCCGAGGGGACAGATCAACTAATGAAAAACTGTTTTTT.

The J gene is TRBJ1-1, the V gene TRBV3-1 (or the pseudogene TRBV3-2), with unresolved D. CDR3 size: 14 residues. Per germline, CDR1 LGHDT and CDR2 YNNKEL (reference sequence). Trimming stripped 4 bases from V and 1 base from J, with 10 bases between. CDR3 residues: CASSPNEWNTEAFF. CDR3 DNA: TGTGCCAGCAGCCCCAACGAGTGGAACACTGAAGCTTTCTTT.

The chain employs TRBV5-1 and TRBJ2-7, with TRBD1 as a possible D gene (5 bases). Germline CDR1 SGHRS, CDR2 YFSETQ. The V end lost 0 bases, the J end lost 6 bases, and 16 bases lay between the germline ends. CDR3 length: 15 residues. CDR3 loop: CASSLGGGSTIEQYF. CDR3 nucleotide sequence: TGCGCCAGCAGCTTGGGGGGCGGTAGTACTATCGAGCAGTACTTC. Looking up the rest from reference TRBV5-1 and TRBJ2-7 gives the full variable domain: KAGVTQTPRYLIKTRGQQVTLSCSPISGHRSVSWYQQTPGQGLQFLFEYFSETQRNKGNFPGRFSGRQFSNSRSEMNVSTLELGDSALYLCASSLGGGSTIEQYFGPGTRLTVT.

The V call is TRBV7-3, the J call TRBJ2-7; 8 bases align to TRBD1. V dropped 7 bases and J dropped 6; count of bases not matched to a gene: 17. This CDR3 is built from 16 residues. Germline CDR1 reads SGHTA; CDR2 reads FQGTGA. The CDR3 loop reads CASNPPQVRGQVEQYF. The CDR3 DNA follows: TGTGCCAGCAACCCACCCCAAGTCAGGGGGCAGGTCGAGCAGTACTTC.

This clone has a handful of counts. The chain combines TRBV5-5 with TRBJ1-1, with unresolved D. The germline V gene encodes CDR1 SGHKS and CDR2 YYEKEE (reference sequence). V was shortened by 2 bases and J by 5 bases, with 13 bases between the two germline ends. The CDR3 loop spans 14 amino acids. The CDR3, as DNA: TGTGCCAGCAGCTTTGAGGGTTTGGGGACTGAAGCTTTCTTT. This encodes CASSFEGLGTEAFF.

The chain joins TRBV9 to TRBJ2-6; D perhaps matches TRBD1 (5 bases). Germline V gene data show CDR1 as SGDLS and CDR2 as YYNGEE. The ends were cut back, 5 bases at V and 0 bases at J, with 18 bases in the middle. The CDR3 has 18 amino acids. CDR3 DNA: TGTGCCAGCAGTTTTAGTGGGGCAGAACCCTCTGGGGCCAACGTCCTGACTTTC. Translated: CASSFSGAEPSGANVLTF.

The chain is built from TRBV7-8 and TRBJ1-1; D call uncertain. Germline-derived CDR1 and CDR2 are SGHVS and FQNEAQ. The CDR3 is made up of 12 amino acids. With 7 bases removed from V and 4 bases from J, the gap between germline ends came to 10 bases. This chain's CDR3 is CASKELGTEAFF. The CDR3 DNA follows: TGTGCCAGCAAGGAGTTGGGCACTGAAGCTTTCTTT.

The V and J genes are TRBV5-5 and TRBJ2-7; a weak D match, TRBD1 (5 bases). Germline values: CDR1 SGHKS, CDR2 YYEKEE (reference sequence). The CDR3 contains 16 residues. Trimming removed 4 bases from V and 4 bases from J, with 21 bases in between. The DNA for the CDR3 is TGTGCCAGCAGCCTTCGGCCTACCAGGGAAGGTTACGAGCAGTACTTC. Amino acid sequence: CASSLRPTREGYEQYF.

J is TRBJ2-1 and V is TRBV2; TRBD2 aligns across 7 bases. CDR3 length: 12 residues. Trimming removed 8 bases from V and 10 bases from J; junction bases left unmatched: 8. The germline gives CDR1 SNHLY, CDR2 FYNNEI. The CDR3 DNA sequence: TGTGCCAGCCGAGGGACTAACGGGGAGCAGTTCTTC. This sequence encodes CASRGTNGEQFF.